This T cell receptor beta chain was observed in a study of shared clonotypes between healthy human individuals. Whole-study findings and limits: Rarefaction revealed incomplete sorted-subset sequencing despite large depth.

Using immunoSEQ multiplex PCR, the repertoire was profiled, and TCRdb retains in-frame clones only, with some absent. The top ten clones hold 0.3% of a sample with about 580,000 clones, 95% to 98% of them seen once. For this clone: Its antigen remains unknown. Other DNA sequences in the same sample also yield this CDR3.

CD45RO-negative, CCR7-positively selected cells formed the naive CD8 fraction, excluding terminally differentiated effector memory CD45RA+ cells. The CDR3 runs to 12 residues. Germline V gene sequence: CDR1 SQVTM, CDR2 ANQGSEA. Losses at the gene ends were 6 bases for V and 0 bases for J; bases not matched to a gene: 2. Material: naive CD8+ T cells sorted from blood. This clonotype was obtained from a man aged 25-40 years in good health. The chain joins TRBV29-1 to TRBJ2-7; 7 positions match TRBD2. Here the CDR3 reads CSVGGSSYEQYF. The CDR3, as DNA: TGCAGCGTAGGCGGGAGCTCCTACGAGCAGTACTTC.